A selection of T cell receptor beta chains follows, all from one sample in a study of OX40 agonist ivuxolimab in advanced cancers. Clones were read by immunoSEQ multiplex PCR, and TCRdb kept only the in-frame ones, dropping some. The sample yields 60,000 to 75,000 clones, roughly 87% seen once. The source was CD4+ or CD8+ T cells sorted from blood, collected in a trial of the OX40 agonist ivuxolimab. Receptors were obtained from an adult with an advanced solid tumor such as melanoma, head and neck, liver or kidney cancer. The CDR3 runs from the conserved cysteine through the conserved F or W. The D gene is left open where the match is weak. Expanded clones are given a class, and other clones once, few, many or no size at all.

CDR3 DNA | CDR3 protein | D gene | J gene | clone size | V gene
TGTGCCAGCGCTGGGAGGACGGATGCCAAAAACATTCAGTACTTC | CASAGRTDAKNIQYF | - | TRBJ2-4 | - | TRBV7-9
TGTGCCTGGAGTGTAAGGAGAAACATTCAGTACTTC | CAWSVRRNIQYF | - | TRBJ2-4 | - | TRBV30
TGTGCCAGCAGCTTTAATACACCCGGGGAGCTGTTTTTT | CASSFNTPGELFF | - | TRBJ2-2 | - | TRBV28
TGTGCCAGCAGACTAATGACTAGCGGGAGGACCAAAAACATTCAGTACTTC | CASRLMTSGRTKNIQYF | TRBD2 | TRBJ2-4 | - | TRBV5-8
TGTGCCAGCAGCTTGGGTGGACAGGGTTCCTACGAGCAGTACTTC | CASSLGGQGSYEQYF | TRBD1 | TRBJ2-7 | - | TRBV5-4
TGTGCCAGCAGTAGGGACAGGGGGGGGGAAAAACTGTTTTTT | CASSRDRGGEKLFF | TRBD1 | TRBJ1-4 | - | TRBV6-6
TGTGCCAGCAGTACCGGGCCCAATGAGCAGTTCTTC | CASSTGPNEQFF | - | TRBJ2-1 | - | TRBV2
TGTGCCAGCAGTACCCTAGGGGACAGGGGGCCTCAGCCCCAGCATTTT | CASSTLGDRGPQPQHF | TRBD1 | TRBJ1-5 | - | TRBV19
TGTGCCAGCACCTGGGACAGGAATGGCTACACCTTC | CASTWDRNGYTF | TRBD1 | TRBJ1-2 | - | TRBV28
TGTGCCAGCTCACCACCGAACACCGGGGAGCTGTTTTTT | CASSPPNTGELFF | - | TRBJ2-2 | - | TRBV18
TGTGCCAGCAGCCCGCAACAGGGATTTTCCTACGAGCAGTACTTC | CASSPQQGFSYEQYF | - | TRBJ2-7 | - | TRBV7-2
TGTGCCAGTAGTATAGTTGGCAGGAGAGAGGGGAGCTATGGCTACACCTTC | CASSIVGRREGSYGYTF | - | TRBJ1-2 | - | TRBV19
TGTGCCAGCAAAGGGACGTATAGGGATCAGCCCCAGCATTTT | CASKGTYRDQPQHF | - | TRBJ1-5 | - | TRBV28
TGTGCCAGCAGCTTATATGGGGGGGAGAACAATCAGCCCCAGCATTTT | CASSLYGGENNQPQHF | - | TRBJ1-5 | - | TRBV7-2
TGCGCCAGCAGCTTGGGACAGGGGTCAGATACGCAGTATTTT | CASSLGQGSDTQYF | TRBD1 | TRBJ2-3 | - | TRBV5-1
TGTGCCAGCAGCTTAGGAGGGAACCTAAGGTGGGAGACCCAGTACTTC | CASSLGGNLRWETQYF | - | TRBJ2-5 | - | TRBV11-2
TGCGCCAGCAGCTTGACTCCAGGGGTCACTACCTACGAGCAGTACTTC | CASSLTPGVTTYEQYF | - | TRBJ2-7 | - | TRBV5-1
TGTGCCAGCAGCGCCCAGACAGCCTACAATGAGCAGTTCTTC | CASSAQTAYNEQFF | - | TRBJ2-1 | - | TRBV9
TGTGCCAGCAGACCCGGACTGGGCAATCAGCCCCAGCATTTT | CASRPGLGNQPQHF | - | TRBJ1-5 | - | TRBV6-6
TGCGCCAGCAGAAACCAGCGGAGCTACAATGAGCAGTTCTTC | CASRNQRSYNEQFF | - | TRBJ2-1 | - | TRBV5-1
TGTGCCAGCAGCTTAGTGGGGACAGATACGCAGTATTTT | CASSLVGTDTQYF | - | TRBJ2-3 | - | TRBV7-3
TGTGCCAGCAGCTTAGTTCCTCACAACACTGAAGCTTTCTTT | CASSLVPHNTEAFF | - | TRBJ1-1 | - | TRBV7-2
TGTGCCAGCAGCTCACGGGACAGTCAGTACTTC | CASSSRDSQYF | TRBD1 | TRBJ2-5 | few | TRBV7-9
TGTGCCACCAGCAGGCAGGATCAGCCCCAGCATTTT | CATSRQDQPQHF | - | TRBJ1-5 | once | TRBV15
TGCGCCAGCAGCTTGAATTTGATAGCGGGAGTGGCAGATACGCAGTATTTT | CASSLNLIAGVADTQYF | TRBD2 | TRBJ2-3 | - | TRBV5-1
TGTGCCAGCAGTCTAGCGGGTTCCTACGAGCAGTACTTC | CASSLAGSYEQYF | TRBD2 | TRBJ2-7 | - | TRBV6-5
TGTGCCAGCAGCTTAAACAGAAATAGCAATCAGCCCCAGCATTTT | CASSLNRNSNQPQHF | - | TRBJ1-5 | - | TRBV7-2